This note documents a single T cell receptor beta chain sequence. Repertoires were sampled repeatedly during chemoradiotherapy. Clones were read by immunoSEQ multiplex PCR, and TCRdb kept only the in-frame ones, dropping some. This table has about 53,000 clones, over 85% appearing once. This specimen comes from a study of chemoradiotherapy in HPV16-positive cancers. Germline V gives CDR1 MNHNS, CDR2 SASEGT. The CDR3 extends over 23 amino acids. The V and J ends lost 0 bases and 0 bases, in that order; junction bases with no gene match: 20. The receptor was derived from a human donor with HPV-associated anogenital cancer. The chain links TRBV6-1 to TRBJ1-5; the match to TRBD1 covers 10 bases. Sequenced here: blood, sampled from a patient who underwent chemoradiotherapy. CDR3 loop: CASSEAERQGALAALYSNQPQHF. The CDR3 bases are TGTGCCAGCAGTGAAGCGGAGAGACAGGGGGCCTTGGCAGCTCTTTATAGCAATCAGCCCCAGCATTTT.